The 4 T cell receptor beta chains given below trace back to one sample, sequenced in a study of monozygotic twins with inflammatory bowel disease. Each CDR3 protein gets one entry in TCRdb, which reprocessed the 5' RACE reads and gives no DNA. In total, the table holds about 450,000 distinct CDR3 sequences. The material sequenced was blood. The receptors were gathered from a human donor with ulcerative colitis or Crohn's disease, or a healthy co-twin of an affected twin (not recorded which).

V is TRBV29-1 and J is TRBJ1-1; TCRdb names TRBD1, which stays unverified in the absence of DNA. Germline V CDR1 and CDR2: SQVTM, ANQGSEA. The CDR3 is made up of 13 amino acids. CDR3 region: CSGSQGVGAEAFF.

This chain uses TRBV6-5 with TRBJ2-4; TCRdb's D call of TRBD1 is untestable without DNA. The germline V gene has CDR1 MNHEY and CDR2 SVGAGI. This CDR3 is 15 amino acids long. CDR3 protein: CASSSRGLAKNIQYF.

The genes are TRBV6-5 and TRBJ2-7; lacking DNA, the TRBD2 call made by TCRdb goes unchecked. This CDR3 region has 16 residues. Germline values: CDR1 MNHEY, CDR2 SVGAGI. CDR3 sequence reads: CASSYGTSGATYEQYF.

The V call is TRBV9, the J call TRBJ1-2; lacking DNA, the TRBD1 call made by TCRdb goes unchecked. Germline V gene lookup returns CDR1 SGDLS and CDR2 YYNGEE. The CDR3 is made up of 16 amino acids. The CDR3 protein is CASSAADRSLNYGYTF.